This TCR beta chain comes out of a study of cytomegalovirus exposure and HLA in healthy donors (dated by TCRdb to about 2017). The study in broad terms: An earlier analysis of some 550 of the donors reported more than 250 Gb of sequence data and 120 million or so unique TCR beta sequences from roughly 200 million T cells. The number of donors typed differed by locus, with 629-630 for A, B, C, DRB1 and DQB1, more than 500 for DQA1, 600 to 610 for DPA1, and about 450 for DPB1. High-throughput TCR immunosequencing, statistical association of individual TCRs with disease status, and machine learning were combined to predict cytomegalovirus infection status. A later genetic analysis used genome-wide SNP genotypes for 398 of the 666 donors, treating that subset as a discovery cohort. An early release that covered roughly 600 HLA-typed donors contained 250 to 350 gigabases of sequencing data and tens of millions of unique TCR sequences. A separate validation cohort of roughly 120 different subjects was used in addition to the 666-subject first cohort. A later analysis re-examined previously published TCR beta repertoires from 500 to 700 donors and added high-resolution HLA genotyping to investigate patterns of TCR occurrence. Every discovery cohort repertoire had been produced on one sequencing platform. The genetic ancestry cluster associated with self-reported Caucasian donors included around four fifths of the 398 genotyped donors. Five DR-DQ haplotypes were treated as single units for association and clustering because of strong linkage in the cohort. Donor age, sex, ethnicity and CMV serostatus were compiled together with the repertoire data. Across some 400 genotyped donors of the cohort, an average of 235,054 unique TCR beta nucleotide sequences per donor were sequenced, and about a sixth of those sequences were non-productive. The study used immunosequencing to profile the T cell repertoires of several hundred subjects and linked those repertoires to cytomegalovirus serostatus. Rather than using new phenotypic data, the later analysis identified candidate immune exposures from TCR beta sequences and from how often those sequences occurred across donors. The study aimed to test whether signatures of past pathogen exposure could be identified by cataloging public T cell receptors. In an earlier analysis of more than 550 of the donors, high-throughput TCR beta sequencing was used to judge whether each TCR beta V gene segment behaved as functional or pseudogenic. HLA typing covered class I and class II loci at four-digit resolution.

The cohort consisted of 600 to 750 healthy bone marrow donors. At the time of sampling, all cohort members were nominally healthy, though unrecorded immune exposures were likely present. The donor tested CMV seropositive and was one of the 289 seropositive cohort members. A peripheral blood sample was collected from each donor, and TCR beta sequencing was performed on peripheral blood mononuclear cells. The Qiagen DNeasy Blood Extraction Kit was used to extract genomic DNA from the blood cell samples. Study-wide conclusions, independent of this receptor: For the cohort, immune exposure information was limited to CMV serostatus. In a later genetic analysis, a missense DCLRE1C variant was associated with V-gene and J-gene trimming of TCR beta chains, and the association was replicated in an independent cohort. A later analysis associated about 18,000 TCR beta sequences with specific HLA alleles at a false discovery rate of 0.05. According to a later analysis, TCR association rates differed among HLA loci, with DRB1 alleles showing the most associated TCRs and HLA-C alleles showing the fewest. When HLA alleles, especially DR and DQ, strongly co-occurred, TCR associations were difficult to assign to individual alleles. Most CMV-associated TCR beta chains appeared to be HLA-restricted in a later analysis, and the HLA associations seemed to be driven largely by CMV exposure. Compared with equally common non-associated chains, HLA-associated TCR beta chains in a later analysis were more clonally expanded and had lower generation probabilities. According to the authors, the approach could potentially be generalized to other disease states and immunological phenotypes. In a later analysis, several top co-occurrence clusters were reported to appear linked to parvovirus B19, influenza, CMV and Epstein-Barr virus. The cohort was sequenced for TCR beta chains only, and without alpha or paired-chain data the features that could be detected were limited. The 87-base-pair reads could not distinguish some IMGT-functional V segments, including TRBV6-2 and TRBV6-3, so those segments were excluded. The earlier analysis of 450 to 700 of the donors excluded seventeen rarely observed V segments, including chromosome 9 orphons, because counts were too low. Compared with the roughly 600-donor mean, donors in an Asian-associated ancestry cluster had fewer N-insertions in productive TCRs, according to a later genetic analysis. A further reported finding was that TCR beta sequences accurately predicted the HLA-A and HLA-B alleles for most subjects in the first cohort. The classifier was reported to diagnose cytomegalovirus status with high specificity and sensitivity in both the original cohort and the validation cohort. Sequencing depth was assumed to be roughly uniform across donors in the presence/absence analyses, though that assumption may not hold. In an earlier analysis of 587 of the donors, most TCR beta V segments appeared in productive rearrangements about 87% or about 30% of the time, broadly matching IMGT annotations. Most TCR sequences were observed very rarely across donors, whereas some public TCRs were present in many individuals. In vitro tests confirmed that a few of the cytomegalovirus-associated TCR beta chains recognize cytomegalovirus antigens. The study gave a list of 150 to 200 TCR beta chains associated with cytomegalovirus. Because HLA typing was unavailable for some donors at each locus, only the typed subset was used in association tests. Linkage disequilibrium might explain the correlated functional status among segregating V segments, but an unknown experimental factor could not be excluded. A group of highly shared sequence variants was considered likely to be a technical artifact of the sequencing pipeline.

Libraries were built with the immunoSEQ multiplex PCR assay. A mixture of 60 forward primers for TCR Vbeta segments and 13 reverse primers for TCR Jbeta segments was used in the multiplex PCR. A multiplex PCR assay on genomic DNA amplified the CDR3 region of rearranged TCR beta genes. The Illumina HiSeq System was used to sequence the amplified TCR beta libraries as 87-base-pair reads. On the study's bioinformatics: A later analysis counted tens of millions of unique TCR beta chains across the roughly 700 repertoires, and some 11 million of these chains were shared by at least two donors. Raw reads were error-corrected and collapsed into unique sequences by a nearest-neighbor algorithm in which closely related sequences were merged to remove PCR and sequencing errors. To assign V, D and J gene segments, CDR3 sequences were aligned to IMGT reference sequences. For a sequence to be retained, a match of at least six nucleotides was required to both a V gene segment and a J gene segment. Rearrangements were classified as productive when the CDR3 lacked stop codons and remained in frame with V and J, and all other rearrangements were classified as non-productive. Following IMGT convention, CDR3 was defined as the stretch from the second conserved V-encoded cysteine up to the conserved J-encoded phenylalanine. The earlier analysis of 500 to 750 of the donors excluded any sequence lacking an unambiguous match to a single V gene segment. In an earlier analysis of approximately 560 of the donors, a V segment was called functional when productive rearrangements were above 56.7%, and segregating when the standard deviation between donors exceeded 5%. To diagnose cytomegalovirus status from the catalog of TCR beta chain sequences, a statistical classification framework was built. A later analysis assigned V and J genes by comparing TCR nucleotide sequences with IMGT/GENE-DB human TR gene sequences. In a later analysis, CDR3 sequences and most-parsimonious VDJ recombination scenarios were assigned using the TCRdist pipeline. A later analysis defined each TCR beta chain by its CDR3 amino acid sequence plus V-gene family, and excluded reads lacking a unique V-gene family. In a later analysis, 450 to 600 highly shared, low-generation-probability nucleotide sequences were removed to address suspected cross-contamination and a sequencing artifact. For each public chain, a later analysis derived a clonal expansion index from normalized ranks of inferred template counts within each repertoire. Generation probabilities in a later analysis came from a VDJ recombination model fitted to out-of-frame rearrangements, and those results were checked against IGoR. In a later analysis, hypergeometric tests were used to score TCR-TCR, TCR-HLA and TCR-CMV co-occurrence, with a repertoire-size bias correction applied to TCR pairs. In a later analysis, false discovery rates were estimated by permuting HLA or CMV assignments 20 times. In a later analysis, co-occurring TCRs were grouped using DBSCAN, with TCRdist sequence similarity added in when clustering inside HLA-allele-positive subsets. For co-occurrence clustering, repertoires with fewer than 30,000 or more than 120,000 public chains were excluded, along with five or six repertoires with anomalous nucleotide sharing. TCRdb provides this immuneACCESS table in a form limited to in-frame rearrangements. Some clones are lacking; in checked studies, under half of them reflect an unresolved V gene, and why the rest are absent is not known. That table furnishes V, J and clone size, whereas the DNA furnished D and trimming. The sample contains over 120,000 clones, about 71% of them found a single time. The leading ten clones occupy under 2.5% of the sample.

This clone has more than one count but fewer than ten. Its specific antigen is unknown. No base quality values were provided; no much bigger clone lies one nucleotide off. Trimming takes 5 bases from V and 0 bases from J, and the germline ends sit 16 bases apart. CDR1 and CDR2, looked up from the germline V gene, are MDHEN and SYDVKM. The CDR3, cysteine through phenylalanine, is 17 amino acids long. Only the CDR3 DNA stays, 51 bases, in frame from base 1. The rearrangement joined TRBV28 to TRBJ1-4, with TRBD1 perhaps the D gene, on 6 matching bases. The specimen sequenced was PBMCs. This TCR came from a woman aged 55-70 years in good health and CMV-seropositive. The base sequence is TGTGCCAGCAGTGCCTTGGGGGGGCAGGCAACTAATGAAAAACTGTTTTTT. Protein translation: CASSALGGQATNEKLFF.